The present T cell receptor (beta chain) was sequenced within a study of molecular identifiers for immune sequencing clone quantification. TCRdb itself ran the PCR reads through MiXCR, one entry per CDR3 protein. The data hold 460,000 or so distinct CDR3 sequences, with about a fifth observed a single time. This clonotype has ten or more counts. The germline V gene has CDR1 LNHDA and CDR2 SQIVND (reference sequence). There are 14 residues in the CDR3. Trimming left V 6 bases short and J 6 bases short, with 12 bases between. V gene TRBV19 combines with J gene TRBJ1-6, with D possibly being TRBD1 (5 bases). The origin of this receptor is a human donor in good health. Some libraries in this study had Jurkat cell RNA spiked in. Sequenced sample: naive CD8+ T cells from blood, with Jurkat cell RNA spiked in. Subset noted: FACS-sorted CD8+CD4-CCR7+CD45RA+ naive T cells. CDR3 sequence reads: CASSLQGFNSPLHF. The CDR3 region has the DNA TGTGCCAGTAGCCTCCAGGGCTTTAATTCACCCCTCCACTTT.